This T cell receptor (beta chain) originates from a study of T cell responses to AZD1222 COVID-19 vaccine. Overall study results and limits: In the spike-specific TCR repertoire, nearly half reportedly target unmutated variant regions.

The protocol was immunoSEQ multiplex PCR, while the TCRdb copy is restricted to in-frame clones and leaves out a portion. Among under 150,000 clones, around 94% were seen once, and the ten largest hold about a tenth. From germline, CDR1 is MDHEN and CDR2 SYDVKM. The trim removed 5 bases at V and 6 bases at J, leaving 11 bases unmatched. This CDR3 has 15 residues. Comments on this clone: Its antigen is not identified.

This TCR was recovered from an adult who received the AZD1222 COVID-19 vaccine. This sequence joins TRBV28 and TRBJ2-7, with TRBD2 identical over 9 bases. The input for sequencing was peripheral blood, taken 28 days after the second AZD1222 dose. This chain's CDR3 is CASSPPGTSLGEQYF. The CDR3 DNA is TGTGCCAGCAGTCCCCCCGGGACTAGCCTCGGCGAGCAGTACTTC. The entire variable domain, with the rest obtained from reference TRBV28 and TRBJ2-7, is as follows: DVKVTQSSRYLVKRTGEKVFLECVQDMDHENMFWYRQDPGLGLRLIYFSYDVKMKEKGDIPEGYSVSREKKERFSLILESASTNQTSMYLCASSPPGTSLGEQYFGPGTRLTVT.